This T cell receptor (beta chain) was documented in a study of T-cell reconstitution after alpha-beta-depleted transplantation in children. Preparing the TCRbeta library involved the use of unique molecular identifiers. Each CDR3 protein is one row after TCRdb ran MiXCR on the PCR reads. The sample gives about 210,000 distinct CDR3 sequences, roughly a sixth of which show up once; around 44% is in the top ten. The study's findings and limits: Reportedly, only several hundred clones from non-depleted graft cells drove alpha-beta T-cell counts at about two months.

This clonotype occurred a few times. Its antigen is not known. With 3 bases clipped from V and 7 bases from J, the junction kept 1 base outside the gene matches. CDR3 length: 13 amino acids. From germline, CDR1 is SQVTM and CDR2 ANQGSEA. The sequence derives from a male patient aged 2-15 years who had a stem cell transplant for acute lymphoblastic leukemia, so the T cells may come from the graft donor. The starting material was PBMCs, mostly from graft donor cells, obtained 360 days after TCRalphabeta/CD19-depleted stem cell transplant. The chain combines TRBV29-1 with TRBJ2-1; 12 bases are shared with TRBD2. CDR3 protein: CSVEGLAGNEQFF. The CDR3, as DNA: TGCAGCGTTGAGGGACTAGCGGGTAATGAGCAGTTCTTC.